This T cell receptor (beta chain) was recovered during a study of PD-L1 blockade in urothelial cancer. In this sample, this clone turned up once. Per patient, between 1 and 8 samples were collected at pretreatment and on-treatment time points. Synthetic TCR analog templates were spiked into each PCR. Only in-frame clones appear in the TCRdb table, and some are missing; sequencing was by immunoSEQ multiplex PCR. The sample has 60,000 or so clones, over 75% seen once. The germline CDR1 and CDR2 sequences are LNHNV and YYDKDF (reference sequence). V gave up 0 bases and J gave up 1 base; unmatched junction bases: 6. The CDR3 runs to 18 residues.

The receptor comes from a man aged 70-80 years with urothelial cancer. This chain joins TRBV15 and TRBJ2-5; 12 bases are a match to TRBD2. The sample was PBMCs, taken around atezolizumab (anti-PD-L1) treatment. In nucleotides, the CDR3 is TGTGCCACCAGCAGAGACCTAGCGGGAGGGTCGGGCCAAGAGACCCAGTACTTC. Its protein product is CATSRDLAGGSGQETQYF.